The present T cell receptor beta chain was sequenced within a study of response to subunit inactivated influenza vaccine. This CDR3 has 13 amino acids. With 4 bases removed from V and 5 bases from J, the gap between germline ends came to 14 bases. Germline V gene lookup returns CDR1 SQVTM and CDR2 ANQGSEA. This clonotype was counted only a few times. TCRdb reprocessed the RT-PCR reads with MiXCR, giving one entry per CDR3 protein. This table holds just under 550,000 distinct CDR3 sequences, approximately 20% found once. This sample also appeared in a second study, on T cells expressing NK-cell markers. That study adds: With UMIs, 5'RACE template switching was used to make TCR beta cDNA. About six donors showed dominant NKG2C+ clonotypes comprising about 1.0-7.5% of their CD8+ T cells. HCMV specificity of the expanded NKG2C+ T cell clones was not established.

This chain links TRBV29-1 with TRBJ1-1; no clear D. The receptor was isolated from a man over 45 who received an inactivated influenza vaccine. Sequences were derived from CD4+ T cells sorted from PBMCs, sampled about 13 days after vaccination. CDR3 region: CSVAAQMGTEAFF. The CDR3 nucleotides are TGCAGCGTTGCGGCACAAATGGGGACTGAAGCTTTCTTT. The whole variable domain, filled in from reference TRBV29-1 and TRBJ1-1, reads SAVISQKPSRDICQRGTSLTIQCQVDSQVTMMFWYRQQPGQSLTLIATANQGSEATYESGFVIDKFPISRPNLTFSTLTVSNMSPEDSSIYLCSVAAQMGTEAFFGQGTRLTVV.